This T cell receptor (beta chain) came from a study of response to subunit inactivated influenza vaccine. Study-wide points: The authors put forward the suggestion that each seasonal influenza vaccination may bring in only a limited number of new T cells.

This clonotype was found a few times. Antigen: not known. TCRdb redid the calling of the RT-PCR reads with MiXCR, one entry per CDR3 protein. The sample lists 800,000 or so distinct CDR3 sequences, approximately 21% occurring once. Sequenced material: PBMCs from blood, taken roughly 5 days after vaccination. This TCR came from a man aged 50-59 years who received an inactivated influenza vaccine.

CDR3 in amino acids: CATSGGGDGYNEQFF. In nucleotides, the CDR3 is TGTGCCACCAGTGGAGGTGGGGACGGTTACAATGAGCAGTTCTTC. V and J are TRBV24-1 and TRBJ2-1, with D tentatively TRBD1 or TRBD2 (5 bases each). This CDR3 is built from 15 residues. Trimming took off 5 bases at V and 4 bases at J, with 14 bases between the two ends. The germline V gene has CDR1 KGHDR and CDR2 SFDVKD.